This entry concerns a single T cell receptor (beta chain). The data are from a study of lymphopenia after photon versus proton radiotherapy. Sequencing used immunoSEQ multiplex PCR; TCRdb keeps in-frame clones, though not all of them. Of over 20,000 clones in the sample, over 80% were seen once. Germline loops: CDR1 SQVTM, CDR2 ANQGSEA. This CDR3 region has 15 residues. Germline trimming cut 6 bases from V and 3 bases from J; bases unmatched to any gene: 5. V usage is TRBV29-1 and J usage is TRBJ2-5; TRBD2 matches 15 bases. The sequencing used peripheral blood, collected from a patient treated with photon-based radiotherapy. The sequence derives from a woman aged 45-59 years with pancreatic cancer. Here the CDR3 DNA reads TGCAGCGTCGGGACTAGCGGGAGGATTGAAGAGACCCAGTACTTC. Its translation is CSVGTSGRIEETQYF.